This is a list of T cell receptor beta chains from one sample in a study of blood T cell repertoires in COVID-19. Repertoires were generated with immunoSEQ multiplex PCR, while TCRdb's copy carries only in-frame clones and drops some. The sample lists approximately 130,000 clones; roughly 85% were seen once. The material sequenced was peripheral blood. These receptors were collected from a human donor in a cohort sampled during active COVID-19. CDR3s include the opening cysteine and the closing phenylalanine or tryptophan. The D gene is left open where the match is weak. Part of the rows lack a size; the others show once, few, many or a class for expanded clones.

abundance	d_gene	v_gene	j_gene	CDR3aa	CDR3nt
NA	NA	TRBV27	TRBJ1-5	CASSLDSGNNQPQHF	TGTGCCAGCAGTTTAGACTCCGGGAACAATCAGCCCCAGCATTTT
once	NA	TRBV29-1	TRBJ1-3	CSVNLGSGNTIYF	TGCAGCGTTAACTTGGGGAGTGGAAACACCATATATTTT
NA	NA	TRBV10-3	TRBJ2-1	CAIRGQGSSYNEQFF	TGTGCCATCAGGGGTCAGGGGAGCTCCTACAATGAGCAGTTCTTC
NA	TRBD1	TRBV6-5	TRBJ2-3	CASSVTGEVTDTQYF	TGTGCCAGCAGCGTAACAGGGGAAGTCACAGATACGCAGTATTTT
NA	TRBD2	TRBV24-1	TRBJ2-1	CATSDSPRLAGETPGNEQFF	TGTGCCACCAGTGACTCTCCGAGACTAGCGGGTGAGACCCCCGGGAATGAGCAGTTCTTC
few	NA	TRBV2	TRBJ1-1	CASSEAPGYTEAFF	TGTGCCAGCAGTGAAGCCCCAGGGTACACTGAAGCTTTCTTT
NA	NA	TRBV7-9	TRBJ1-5	CASSPLGQPPNQPQHF	TGTGCCAGCAGCCCCCTAGGACAGCCTCCCAATCAGCCCCAGCATTTT
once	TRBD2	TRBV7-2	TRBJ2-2	CASSLAGTTLTGELFF	TGTGCCAGCAGCTTAGCTGGGACTACCCTGACCGGGGAGCTGTTTTTT
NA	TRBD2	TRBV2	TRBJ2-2	CASRSTSGGTGELFF	TGTGCCAGCAGATCAACTAGCGGGGGCACCGGGGAGCTGTTTTTT
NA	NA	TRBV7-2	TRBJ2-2	CASSLMQANTGELFF	TGTGCCAGCAGCTTAATGCAGGCGAACACCGGGGAGCTGTTTTTT
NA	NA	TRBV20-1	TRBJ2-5	CSARHETQYF	TGCAGTGCTAGACATGAGACCCAGTACTTC
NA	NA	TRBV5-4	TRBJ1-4	CASSPEAQGHEKLFF	TGTGCCAGCAGCCCTGAGGCACAGGGACATGAAAAACTGTTTTTT
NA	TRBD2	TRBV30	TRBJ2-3	CAWSVMQGGTDTQYF	TGTGCCTGGAGTGTAATGCAGGGAGGGACAGATACGCAGTATTTT
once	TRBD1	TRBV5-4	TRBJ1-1	CASSGDGQGGTEAFF	TGTGCCAGCAGCGGGGACGGACAGGGGGGAACTGAAGCTTTCTTT
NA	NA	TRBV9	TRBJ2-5	CASSARGGVKETQYF	TGTGCCAGCAGCGCCCGGGGTGGGGTCAAAGAGACCCAGTACTTC
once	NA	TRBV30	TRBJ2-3	CAWRSDSSTDTQYF	TGTGCCTGGAGGTCGGACAGCAGCACAGATACGCAGTATTTT
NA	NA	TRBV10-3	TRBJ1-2	CAISDLWAGRTF	TGTGCCATCAGTGACCTATGGGCGGGTAGGACCTTC
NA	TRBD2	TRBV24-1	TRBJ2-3	CATRTSGTSTDTQYF	TGTGCCACCAGGACTAGCGGGACTAGCACAGATACGCAGTATTTT
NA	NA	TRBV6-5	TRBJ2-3	CASSYELSRTDTQYF	TGTGCCAGCAGTTACGAGTTAAGTCGGACAGATACGCAGTATTTT
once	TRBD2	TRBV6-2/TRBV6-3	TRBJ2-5	CASSRAGGMETQYF	TGTGCCAGCAGTCGAGCGGGAGGAATGGAGACCCAGTACTTC
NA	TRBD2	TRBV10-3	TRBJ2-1	CATQTGTSNEQFF	TGTGCCACCCAAACCGGGACTAGCAATGAGCAGTTCTTC
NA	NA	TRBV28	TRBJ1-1	CASSSQIGVVFF	TGTGCCAGCAGTTCCCAGATAGGGGTCGTTTTCTTT
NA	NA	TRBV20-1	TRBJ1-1	CSARGGAEAFF	TGCAGTGCTAGAGGTGGAGCTGAAGCTTTCTTT
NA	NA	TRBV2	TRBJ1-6	CASSEEGGGTSPLHF	TGTGCCAGCAGTGAAGAAGGCGGGGGGACTTCACCCCTCCACTTT
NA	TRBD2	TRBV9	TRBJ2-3	CASSVEAGGDTQYF	TGTGCCAGCAGCGTGGAGGCGGGGGGAGATACGCAGTATTTT
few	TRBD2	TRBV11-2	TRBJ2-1	CASSLGGLAGSIYNEQFF	TGTGCCAGCAGCTTAGGAGGACTAGCGGGAAGTATCTACAATGAGCAGTTCTTC
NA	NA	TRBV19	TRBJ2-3	CATQLNPATDTQYF	TGTGCCACCCAACTAAATCCGGCCACAGATACGCAGTATTTT
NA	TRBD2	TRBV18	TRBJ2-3	CASSPPSGRTDTQYF	TGTGCCAGCTCACCACCTAGCGGGAGAACAGATACGCAGTATTTT
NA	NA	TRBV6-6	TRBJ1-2	CASSLGANYGYTF	TGTGCCAGCAGCCTCGGGGCTAACTATGGCTACACCTTC
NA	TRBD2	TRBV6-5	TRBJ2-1	CASLLAGGPYEQFF	TGTGCCAGCCTACTAGCGGGGGGGCCCTATGAGCAGTTCTTC
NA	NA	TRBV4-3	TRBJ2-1	CASSQDQGSIYEQFF	TGCGCCAGCAGCCAAGATCAGGGTAGCATTTATGAGCAGTTCTTC
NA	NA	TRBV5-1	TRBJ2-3	CASSLGQSTDTQYF	TGCGCCAGCAGCTTGGGACAGAGCACAGATACGCAGTATTTT
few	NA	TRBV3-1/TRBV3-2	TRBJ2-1	CASSQAGTISDNEQFF	TGTGCCAGCAGCCAAGCCGGGACAATCTCCGACAATGAGCAGTTCTTC
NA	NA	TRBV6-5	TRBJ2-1	CASSQQGTTYNEQFF	TGTGCCAGCAGTCAACAGGGTACCACCTACAATGAGCAGTTCTTC